The 9 T cell receptor beta chains given below trace back to one sample, sequenced in a study of OX40 agonist ivuxolimab in advanced cancers. Method: immunoSEQ multiplex PCR; TCRdb's copy keeps in-frame clones and lacks some. The sample shows about 52,000 clones, about nine tenths of them seen only once. This sample comprised CD4+ or CD8+ T cells sorted from blood, obtained in a trial of the OX40 agonist ivuxolimab. The receptors shown here come from an adult with an advanced solid tumor such as melanoma, head and neck, liver or kidney cancer.

This chain uses TRBV4-3 with TRBJ2-6; perhaps TRBD1 as D (5 bases). This CDR3 has 19 amino acids. The germline CDR1 and CDR2 sequences are LGHNA and YSLEER. V was clipped by 0 bases and J by 2 bases, with 17 bases between them. In DNA form, the CDR3 reads TGCGCCAGCAGCCAAGATTTGCTACAGGTCCGCCCTGGGGCCAACGTCCTGACTTTC. Translating it yields CASSQDLLQVRPGANVLTF.

V gene TRBV4-1 combines with J gene TRBJ1-4, with a tentative D call TRBD1 (5 bases). Trimming removed 4 bases at V and 0 bases at J, with 15 bases between. Germline V CDR1 and CDR2: MGHRA, YSYEKL. The CDR3 length is 17 residues. CDR3 DNA: TGCGCCAGCAGCCTCCTGGTAGGACAAGCAACTAATGAAAAACTGTTTTTT. Its translation: CASSLLVGQATNEKLFF.

V is TRBV19 and J is TRBJ1-2; unclear D gene. Germline V lookup: CDR1 LNHDA, CDR2 SQIVND (reference sequence). V was pared by 1 base and J by 2 bases, with 8 bases between. The CDR3 length is 14 residues. The CDR3 loop reads CASSIVGGNYGYTF. In DNA, the CDR3 is TGTGCCAGTAGTATAGTAGGTGGGAACTATGGCTACACCTTC. Full variable domain (missing parts from reference TRBV19 and TRBJ1-2): DGGITQSPKYLFRKEGQNVTLSCEQNLNHDAMYWYRQDPGQGLRLIYYSQIVNDFQKGDIAEGYSVSREKKESFPLTVTSAQKNPTAFYLCASSIVGGNYGYTFGSGTRLTVV.

J is TRBJ2-7 and V is TRBV9; TRBD2 aligns across 10 bases. Per germline, CDR1 SGDLS and CDR2 YYNGEE. J gave up 7 bases and V 0 bases, and 4 bases lay outside the gene matches. This CDR3 spans 14 amino acids. The CDR3 coding sequence is TGTGCCAGCAGCGTAGGGCTAGCGGGGGCTGAGCAGTACTTC. Translation gives CASSVGLAGAEQYF.

CDR3 in amino acids: CASSQEQGGSYEQYF. CDR3 nucleotide sequence: TGCGCCAGCAGCCAAGAGCAGGGAGGTTCCTACGAGCAGTACTTC. This rearrangement joins TRBV4-3 to TRBJ2-7, with a tentative D call TRBD2 (6 bases). There are 15 residues in the CDR3. Germline V gene lookup returns CDR1 LGHNA and CDR2 YSLEER. The V and J ends lost 0 bases and 1 base respectively, with 10 bases between them.

This chain connects TRBV7-6 to TRBJ2-7; TRBD2 matches 12 bases. Germline CDR1 is SGHVS and CDR2 is FNYEAQ. After removal of 5 bases from V and 2 bases from J, the junction contained 4 bases not matched to a gene. The CDR3 has 15 amino acids. DNA of the CDR3: TGTGCCAGCAGCCCGACTAGCGGGGGAGCCTACGAGCAGTACTTC. This codes for CASSPTSGGAYEQYF. The full variable domain, rest sourced from reference TRBV7-6 and TRBJ2-7, is GAGVSQSPRYKVTKRGQDVALRCDPISGHVSLYWYRQALGQGPEFLTYFNYEAQQDKSGLPNDRFSAERPEGSISTLTIQRTEQRDSAMYRCASSPTSGGAYEQYFGPGTRLTVT.

This clone has a single count. The CDR3 region is CAWGQGLLTEAFF. DNA for the CDR3: TGTGCCTGGGGACAGGGTTTACTCACAGAAGCTTTCTTT. The V gene is TRBV30, the J gene TRBJ1-1; 8 bases are a match to TRBD1. From germline, CDR1 is GTSNPN and CDR2 SVGIG (reference sequence). After removal of 5 bases from V and 8 bases from J, the junction contained 10 bases not matched to a gene. The CDR3 is made up of 13 amino acids.

J is TRBJ2-3 and V is TRBV9; the match to TRBD2 covers 8 bases. Germline V lookup: CDR1 SGDLS, CDR2 YYNGEE. V shed 4 bases, J shed 5 bases, and the junction held 9 bases outside the gene matches. The CDR3 covers 15 residues. The CDR3 region is CASSPGRGGQDTQYF. CDR3 nucleotide sequence: TGTGCCAGCAGCCCCGGGAGGGGGGGCCAAGATACGCAGTATTTT.

V usage is TRBV29-1 and J usage is TRBJ2-7; D possibly corresponds to TRBD1 (5 bases). V was pared by 4 bases and J by 0 bases, with 13 bases between. CDR1 SQVTM and CDR2 ANQGSEA come from the germline V gene. The CDR3 extends over 14 amino acids. CDR3 loop: CSVVVPDNSYEQYF. In nucleotides, the CDR3 is TGCAGCGTTGTCGTACCGGACAACTCCTACGAGCAGTACTTC.